Listed below are T cell receptor beta chains from one sample, sequenced in a study of T-cell memory formation after mild COVID-19. MiXCR was run by TCRdb on the 5' RACE reads, yielding one entry per CDR3 protein. This sample has around 200,000 distinct CDR3 sequences, with more than 9% found just once. The sequencing sample was made of PBMCs or a T cell subset sorted from them (not recorded which). The receptors were sampled from a man aged 18 to 30 who had mild COVID-19 (a few samples of this study predate the infection). Cell type and time point are not known. Both conserved end residues are part of each CDR3. The size of a clone is reported for some rows only, either as once, few or many, or as a class for expanded clones.

j_call | v_call | clone_size | cdr3_length | cdr3_aa
TRBJ2-2 | TRBV7-6 | many | 16 | CASSLAAPVGTGELFF
TRBJ2-7 | TRBV6-5 | few | 16 | CASSSVPGTATYEQYF
TRBJ1-5 | TRBV7-9 | few | 11 | CASSSGQGPHF
TRBJ1-3 | TRBV19 | . | 13 | CASGQGTGNTIYF
TRBJ2-1 | TRBV7-6 | . | 17 | CASSLAFPGQVVNEQFF
TRBJ1-3 | TRBV4-3 | . | 14 | CASSQVYGGNTIYF
TRBJ2-3 | TRBV28 | many | 16 | CASSLGSAGGTDTQYF
TRBJ2-7 | TRBV7-2 | few | 12 | CASSLPQEGQYF
TRBJ2-5 | TRBV5-1 | . | 11 | CASGTEETQYF
TRBJ2-1 | TRBV5-1 | many | 16 | CASSFTGTGGRYEQFF
TRBJ1-1 | TRBV10-3 | many | 14 | CAISEPRDSRLAFF
TRBJ2-5 | TRBV4-3 | . | 16 | CASSQDHQRGKETQYF
TRBJ2-1 | TRBV9 | few | 13 | CASSVEGRSEQFF
TRBJ2-7 | TRBV6-5 | few | 13 | CASSRTGSYEQYF
TRBJ1-6 | TRBV28 | few | 17 | CASSLSLGRQGSSPLHF
TRBJ2-7 | TRBV6-5 | . | 14 | CASSYSKGGYEQYF
TRBJ2-4 | TRBV19 | . | 15 | CASRGTGAAKNIQYF
TRBJ1-1 | TRBV5-8 | . | 13 | CASSFQRDTEAFF
TRBJ1-4 | TRBV12-3/TRBV12-4 | few | 13 | CASSPRQGEKLFF
TRBJ1-6 | TRBV12-3/TRBV12-4 | medium-sized | 15 | CASSFLGQGNSPLHF
TRBJ2-3 | TRBV6-5 | many | 14 | CASSLRDFTDTQYF
TRBJ2-3 | TRBV5-5 | few | 11 | CASSLESGQYF
TRBJ1-2 | TRBV4-1 | . | 19 | CASSQGPRRRRPGDYGYTF
TRBJ2-3 | TRBV30 | once | 15 | CAWSWSGGAADTQYF
TRBJ1-1 | TRBV5-4 | . | 16 | CASSRLTPNAGGEAFF
TRBJ1-5 | TRBV6-2/TRBV6-3 | . | 14 | CASSFATRQQPQHF
TRBJ2-1 | TRBV6-5 | . | 15 | CASSQTTSSYNEQFF
TRBJ1-2 | TRBV12-3/TRBV12-4 | few | 15 | CASRRWTGGNYGYTF
TRBJ2-1 | TRBV6-5 | few | 16 | CASSYWEPREGAEQFF
TRBJ1-2 | TRBV5-1 | many | 16 | CASSLRGMDGISGYTF
TRBJ2-5 | TRBV6-5 | . | 16 | CASSYWGQGKEETQYF
TRBJ1-5 | TRBV4-2 | few | 15 | CASSLMGGFNQPQHF
TRBJ1-6 | TRBV28 | few | 15 | CASSLGGNTNSPLHF
TRBJ2-1 | TRBV7-9 | . | 14 | CASSLVSGHNEQFF
TRBJ1-1 | TRBV5-1 | few | 14 | CASSSTGEDTEAFF
TRBJ2-1 | TRBV6-1 | few | 15 | CASSDPGASGNEQFF
TRBJ1-6 | TRBV20-1 | few | 14 | CSASVLSYNSPLHF
TRBJ2-5 | TRBV5-1 | few | 15 | CASSLDRGRGETQYF
TRBJ2-1 | TRBV5-1 | few | 15 | CASSLVGTGGGEQFF
TRBJ2-5 | TRBV5-1 | few | 14 | CASTRGEKAETQYF
TRBJ2-5 | TRBV10-3 | . | 15 | CASLPSGGAQETQYF
TRBJ1-4 | TRBV6-5 | . | 18 | CASSYLSGADFINEKLFF
TRBJ2-1 | TRBV5-1 | few | 15 | CASSLLDRGSYEQFF
TRBJ2-1 | TRBV6-2/TRBV6-3 | . | 16 | CASSPSRRAGHNEQFF
TRBJ1-1 | TRBV6-5 | . | 15 | CASGRIAGGFGEAFF